This TCR beta chain was sequenced for a study of tissue T cells after allogeneic stem cell transplantation. Broader study findings: Anatomically similar tissues had similar TCR repertoires within each patient. Which tissue TCRs were alloreactive or antigen-specific was not determined. Some clones might be persisting host cells.

Profiling relied on immunoSEQ multiplex PCR, and the TCRdb table lists in-frame clones only, not all of them. The data contain about 21,000 clones, about 70% of them singletons. Germline V CDR1 and CDR2: LGHDT, YNNKQL (reference sequence). This CDR3 region has 15 residues. The ends lost 3 bases at V and 3 bases at J; junction bases unmatched: 1. For this clone: The antigen is unknown. Mouse names are used for the genes. Read coverage stops 1 residue before the CDR3 terminus; the germline J gene supplies the remainder.

Sequencing was carried out using blood. This sequence joins TRBV4 and TRBJ2-2; 10 nucleotides line up with TRBD2. This receptor was taken from a female BALB/c mouse in good health. This mouse strain has H2-d as its MHC haplotype. The sequenced part of the CDR3 DNA is TGTGCCAGCAGCTACTGGGGGGGCGACACCGGGCAGCTCTAC. It is translated as CASSYWGGDTGQLY. The complete CDR3 reads CASSYWGGDTGQLYF.